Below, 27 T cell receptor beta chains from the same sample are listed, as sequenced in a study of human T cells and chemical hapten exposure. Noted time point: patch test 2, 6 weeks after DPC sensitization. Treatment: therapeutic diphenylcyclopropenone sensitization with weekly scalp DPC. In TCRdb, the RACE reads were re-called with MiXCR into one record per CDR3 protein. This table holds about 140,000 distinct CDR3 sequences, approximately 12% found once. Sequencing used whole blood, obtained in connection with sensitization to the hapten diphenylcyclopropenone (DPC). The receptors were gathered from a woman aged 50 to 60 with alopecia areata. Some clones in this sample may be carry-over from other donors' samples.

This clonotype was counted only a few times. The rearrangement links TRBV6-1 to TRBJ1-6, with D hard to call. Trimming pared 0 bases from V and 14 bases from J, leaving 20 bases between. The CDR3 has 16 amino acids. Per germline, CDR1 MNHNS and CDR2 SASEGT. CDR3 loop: CASSEATRVVHLSLHF. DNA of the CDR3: TGTGCCAGCAGTGAAGCTACCCGGGTTGTTCATCTTTCCCTCCACTTT.

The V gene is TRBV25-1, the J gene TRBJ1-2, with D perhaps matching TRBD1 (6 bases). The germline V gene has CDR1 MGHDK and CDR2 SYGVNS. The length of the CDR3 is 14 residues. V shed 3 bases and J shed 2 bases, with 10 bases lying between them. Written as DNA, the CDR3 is TGTGCCAGCAGTGAGCAGGGGATCAACTATGGCTACACCTTC. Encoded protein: CASSEQGINYGYTF.

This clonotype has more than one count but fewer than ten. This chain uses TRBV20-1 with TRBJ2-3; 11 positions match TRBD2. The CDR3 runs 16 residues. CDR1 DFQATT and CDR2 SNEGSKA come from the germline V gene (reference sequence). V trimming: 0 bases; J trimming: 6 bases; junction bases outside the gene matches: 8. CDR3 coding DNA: TGCAGTGCTAGAGATTTTGGGGCTAGCGGGAGGGATACGCAGTATTTT. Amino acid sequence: CSARDFGASGRDTQYF.

Here the CDR3 reads CASSIERRTYNQPQHF. For the CDR3, the DNA is TGTGCCAGTAGTATAGAGCGGCGGACATACAATCAGCCCCAGCATTTT. The chain recombines TRBV19 with TRBJ1-5, with TRBD1 as a possible D gene (5 bases). The germline V gene encodes CDR1 LNHDA and CDR2 SQIVND (reference sequence). Trimming shortened V by 0 bases and J by 3 bases, and 12 bases separated the two germline ends. The CDR3 runs to 16 residues.

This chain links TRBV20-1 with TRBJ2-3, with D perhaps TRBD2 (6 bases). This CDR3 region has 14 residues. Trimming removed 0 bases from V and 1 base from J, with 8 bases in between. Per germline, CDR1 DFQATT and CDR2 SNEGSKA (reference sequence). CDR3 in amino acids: CSARDGRGTDTQYF. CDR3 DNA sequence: TGCAGTGCTAGAGACGGGAGAGGCACAGATACGCAGTATTTT.

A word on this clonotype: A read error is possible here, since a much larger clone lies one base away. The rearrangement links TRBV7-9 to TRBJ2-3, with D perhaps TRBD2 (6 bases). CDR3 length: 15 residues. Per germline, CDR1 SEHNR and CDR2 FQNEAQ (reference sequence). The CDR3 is CAISSRAGNTDTQYF. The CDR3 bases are TGTGCCATCAGCTCCCGGGCGGGAAACACAGATACGCAGTATTTT.

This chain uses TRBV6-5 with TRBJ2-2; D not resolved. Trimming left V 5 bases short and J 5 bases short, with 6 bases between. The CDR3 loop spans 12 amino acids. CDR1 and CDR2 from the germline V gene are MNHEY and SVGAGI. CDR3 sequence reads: CASSAKTGELFF. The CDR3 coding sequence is TGTGCCAGCAGTGCTAAGACCGGGGAGCTGTTTTTT.

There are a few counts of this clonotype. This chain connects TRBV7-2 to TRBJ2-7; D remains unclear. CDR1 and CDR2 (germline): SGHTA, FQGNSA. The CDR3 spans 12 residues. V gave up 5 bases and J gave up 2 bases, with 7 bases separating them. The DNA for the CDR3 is TGTGCCAGCAGCCCGCGGACCTACGAGCAGTACTTC. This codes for CASSPRTYEQYF. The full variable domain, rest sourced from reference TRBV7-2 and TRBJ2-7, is GAGVSQSPSNKVTEKGKDVELRCDPISGHTALYWYRQSLGQGLEFLIYFQGNSAPDKSGLPSDRFSAERTGGSVSTLTIQRTQQEDSAVYLCASSPRTYEQYFGPGTRLTVT.

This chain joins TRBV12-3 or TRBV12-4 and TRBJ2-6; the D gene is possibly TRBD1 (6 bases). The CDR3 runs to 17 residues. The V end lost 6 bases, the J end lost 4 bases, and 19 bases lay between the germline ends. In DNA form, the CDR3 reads TGTGCCAGCAGCCCCTGGGACAATTTAAGCGGGGCCAACGTCCTGACTTTC. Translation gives CASSPWDNLSGANVLTF.

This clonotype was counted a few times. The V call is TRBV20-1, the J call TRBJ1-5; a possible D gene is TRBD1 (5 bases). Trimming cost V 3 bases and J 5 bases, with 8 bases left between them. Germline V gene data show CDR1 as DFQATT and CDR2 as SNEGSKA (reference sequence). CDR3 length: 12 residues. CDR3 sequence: CSASRQYQPQHF. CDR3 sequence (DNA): TGCAGTGCTAGCAGACAGTATCAGCCCCAGCATTTT.

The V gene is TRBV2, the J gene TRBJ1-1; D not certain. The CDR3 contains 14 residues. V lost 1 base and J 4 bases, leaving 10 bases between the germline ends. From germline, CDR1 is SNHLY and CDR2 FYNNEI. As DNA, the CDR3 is TGTGCCAGCAGTGAAGAATCAGGCCCCACTGAAGCTTTCTTT. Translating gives CASSEESGPTEAFF.

The CDR3 DNA reads as TGTGCCAGCTCGGGGGACTCCCTCTCCTACGAGCAGTACTTC. This translates into CASSGDSLSYEQYF. The J gene is TRBJ2-7, the V gene TRBV18; possibly TRBD2 for D (6 bases). Between the trimmed V and J ends, which lost 6 bases and 0 bases, there was a span of 12 bases. The CDR3 totals 14 residues. Germline CDR1 reads KGHSH; CDR2 reads LQKENI.

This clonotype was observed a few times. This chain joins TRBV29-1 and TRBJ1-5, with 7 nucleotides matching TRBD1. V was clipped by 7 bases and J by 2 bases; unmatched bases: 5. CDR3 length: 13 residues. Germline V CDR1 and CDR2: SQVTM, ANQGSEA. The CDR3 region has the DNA TGCAGCGCCGGAGGGGGCCGCAATCAGCCCCAGCATTTT. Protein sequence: CSAGGGRNQPQHF.

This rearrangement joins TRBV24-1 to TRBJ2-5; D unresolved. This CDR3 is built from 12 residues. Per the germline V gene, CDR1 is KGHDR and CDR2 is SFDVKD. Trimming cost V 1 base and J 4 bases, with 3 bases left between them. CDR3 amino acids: CATSDLRETQYF. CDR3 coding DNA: TGTGCCACCAGTGATTTAAGAGAGACCCAGTACTTC.

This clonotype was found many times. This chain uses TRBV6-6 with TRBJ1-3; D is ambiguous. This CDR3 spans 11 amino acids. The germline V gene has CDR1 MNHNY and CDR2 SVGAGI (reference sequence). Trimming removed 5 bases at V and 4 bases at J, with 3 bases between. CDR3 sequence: CASSRGNTIYF. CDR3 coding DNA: TGTGCCAGCAGTCGGGGAAACACCATATATTTT.

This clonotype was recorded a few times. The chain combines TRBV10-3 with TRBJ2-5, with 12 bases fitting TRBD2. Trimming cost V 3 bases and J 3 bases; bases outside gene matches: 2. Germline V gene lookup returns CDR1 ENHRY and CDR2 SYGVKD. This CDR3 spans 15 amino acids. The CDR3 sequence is CAISDLAGGKETQYF. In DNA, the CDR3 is TGTGCCATCAGTGATCTAGCGGGAGGGAAAGAGACCCAGTACTTC.

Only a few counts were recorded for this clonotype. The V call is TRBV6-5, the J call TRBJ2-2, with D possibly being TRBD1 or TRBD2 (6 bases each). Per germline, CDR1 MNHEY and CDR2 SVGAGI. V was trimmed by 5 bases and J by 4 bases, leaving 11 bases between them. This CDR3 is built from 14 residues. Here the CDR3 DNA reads TGTGCCAGCAGTGGCGGGACATCCACCGGGGAGCTGTTTTTT. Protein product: CASSGGTSTGELFF.

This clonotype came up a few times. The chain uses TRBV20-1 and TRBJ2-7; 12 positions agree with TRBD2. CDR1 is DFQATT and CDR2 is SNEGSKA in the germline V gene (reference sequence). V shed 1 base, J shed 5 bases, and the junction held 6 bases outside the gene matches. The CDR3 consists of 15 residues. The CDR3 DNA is TGCAGTGCTAGAGGGACTAGCGGGATTAGGAACGAGCAGTACTTC. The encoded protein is CSARGTSGIRNEQYF.

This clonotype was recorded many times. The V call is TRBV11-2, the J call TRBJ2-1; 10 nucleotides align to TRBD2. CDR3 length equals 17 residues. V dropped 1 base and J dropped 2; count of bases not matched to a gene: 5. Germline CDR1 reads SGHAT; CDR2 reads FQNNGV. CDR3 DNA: TGTGCCAGCAGCTTAGGAGGACTAGCGGTGACCTACAATGAGCAGTTCTTC. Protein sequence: CASSLGGLAVTYNEQFF. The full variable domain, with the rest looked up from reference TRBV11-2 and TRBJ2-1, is EAGVAQSPRYKIIEKRQSVAFWCNPISGHATLYWYQQILGQGPKLLIQFQNNGVVDDSQLPKDRFSAERLKGVDSTLKIQPAKLEDSAVYLCASSLGGLAVTYNEQFFGPGTRLTVL.

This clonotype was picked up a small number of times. This CDR3 reads CASSLVLAAGGLRTGELFF. The CDR3 DNA reads TGTGCCAGCAGCTTAGTTCTCGCGGCAGGGGGCCTCAGGACCGGGGAGCTGTTTTTT. V usage is TRBV7-3 and J usage is TRBJ2-2; 8 bases are shared with TRBD1. The ends lost 2 bases at V and 5 bases at J; junction bases unmatched: 16. CDR1 and CDR2 from the germline V gene are SGHTA and FQGTGA. The CDR3 runs 19 residues.

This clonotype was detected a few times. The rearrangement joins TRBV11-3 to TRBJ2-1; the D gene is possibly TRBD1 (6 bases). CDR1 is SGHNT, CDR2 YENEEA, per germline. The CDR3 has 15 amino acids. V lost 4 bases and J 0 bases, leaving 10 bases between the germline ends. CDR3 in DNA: TGTGCCAGCAGCTCTAAAGGGGGCTCCTACAATGAGCAGTTCTTC. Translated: CASSSKGGSYNEQFF.

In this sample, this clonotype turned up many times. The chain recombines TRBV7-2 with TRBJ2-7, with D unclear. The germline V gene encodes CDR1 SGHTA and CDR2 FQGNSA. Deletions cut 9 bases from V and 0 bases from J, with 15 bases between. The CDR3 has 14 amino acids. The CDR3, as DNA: TGTGCCAGTACCCCATTTGGTAGCTCCTACGAGCAGTACTTC. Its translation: CASTPFGSSYEQYF.

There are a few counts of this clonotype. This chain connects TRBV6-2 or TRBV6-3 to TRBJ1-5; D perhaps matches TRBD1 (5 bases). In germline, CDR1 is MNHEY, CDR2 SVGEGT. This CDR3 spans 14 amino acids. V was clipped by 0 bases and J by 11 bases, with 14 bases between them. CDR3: CASSYSRGHPAQHF. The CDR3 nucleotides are TGTGCCAGCAGTTACTCAAGAGGACACCCAGCCCAGCATTTT.

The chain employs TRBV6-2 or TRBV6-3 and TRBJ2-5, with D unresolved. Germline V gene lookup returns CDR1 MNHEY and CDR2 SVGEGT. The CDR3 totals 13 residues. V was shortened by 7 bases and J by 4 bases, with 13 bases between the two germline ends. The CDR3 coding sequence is TGTGCCAGCAAAGGGCCCGGACGAGAGACCCAGTACTTC. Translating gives CASKGPGRETQYF.

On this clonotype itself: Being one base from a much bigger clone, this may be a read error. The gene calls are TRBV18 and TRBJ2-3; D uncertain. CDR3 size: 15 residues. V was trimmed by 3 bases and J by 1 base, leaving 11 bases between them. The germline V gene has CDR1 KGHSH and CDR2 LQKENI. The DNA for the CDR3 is TGTGCCAGCTCACCTTCGGTCCAACGCACAGATACGCAGTATTTT. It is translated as CASSPSVQRTDTQYF.

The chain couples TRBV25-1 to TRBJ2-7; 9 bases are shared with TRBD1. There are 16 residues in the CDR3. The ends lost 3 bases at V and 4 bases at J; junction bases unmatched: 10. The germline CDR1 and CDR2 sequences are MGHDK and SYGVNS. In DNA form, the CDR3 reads TGTGCCAGCAGTGATCCCGGGACAGGGTTGGCATACGAGCAGTACTTC. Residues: CASSDPGTGLAYEQYF.

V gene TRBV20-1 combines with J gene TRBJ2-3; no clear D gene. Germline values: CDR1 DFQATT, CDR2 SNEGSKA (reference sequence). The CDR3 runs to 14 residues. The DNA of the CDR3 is TGCAGGCAAAAAAACTTGGGTGGCACAGATACGCAGTATTTT. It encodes CRQKNLGGTDTQYF.